This TCR beta chain was sequenced in a study of radiotherapy plus CTLA-4 blockade in lung cancer. The study's findings and limits: Increased serum interferon-beta after radiation also reportedly predicted response strongly.

Germline V gene sequence: CDR1 SGHTA, CDR2 FQGNSA. Trimming stripped 0 bases from V and 3 bases from J, with 5 bases between. There are 13 residues in the CDR3. The method was immunoSEQ multiplex PCR; TCRdb's version includes in-frame clones alone and lacks a portion of them. This sample yields about 80,000 clones, of which about 88% are seen a single time; over 0.85% belongs to the top ten. This clone was seen a single time. What it binds is unknown. The clonotype comes from a human donor with non-small cell lung cancer who had stable disease on radiotherapy plus ipilimumab. The sequencing here drew on peripheral blood, taken from a patient treated with radiotherapy plus ipilimumab. The J gene is TRBJ1-2, the V gene TRBV7-2; no clear D. The CDR3 loop is CASSLAPHYGYTF. The DNA of the CDR3 is TGTGCCAGCAGCTTAGCGCCCCACTATGGCTACACCTTC.